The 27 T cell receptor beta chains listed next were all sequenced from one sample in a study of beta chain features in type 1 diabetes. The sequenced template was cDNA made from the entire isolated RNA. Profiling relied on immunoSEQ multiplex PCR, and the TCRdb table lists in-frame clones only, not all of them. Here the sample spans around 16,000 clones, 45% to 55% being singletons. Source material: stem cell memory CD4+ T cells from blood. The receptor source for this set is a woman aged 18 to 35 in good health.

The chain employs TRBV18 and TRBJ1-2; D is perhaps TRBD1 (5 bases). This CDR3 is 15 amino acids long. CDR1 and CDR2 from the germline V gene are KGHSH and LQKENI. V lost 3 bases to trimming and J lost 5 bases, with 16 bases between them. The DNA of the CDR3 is TGTGCCAGCTCACCGGGGCAGGCAACCCTATATGGCTACACCTTC. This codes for CASSPGQATLYGYTF.

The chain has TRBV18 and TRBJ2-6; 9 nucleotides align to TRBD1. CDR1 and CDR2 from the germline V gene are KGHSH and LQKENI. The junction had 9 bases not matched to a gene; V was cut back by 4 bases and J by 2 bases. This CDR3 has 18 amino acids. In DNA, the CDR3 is TGTGCCAGCTCACGCCGGACAGGGGCGGGGACTGGGGCCAACGTCCTGACTTTC. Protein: CASSRRTGAGTGANVLTF.

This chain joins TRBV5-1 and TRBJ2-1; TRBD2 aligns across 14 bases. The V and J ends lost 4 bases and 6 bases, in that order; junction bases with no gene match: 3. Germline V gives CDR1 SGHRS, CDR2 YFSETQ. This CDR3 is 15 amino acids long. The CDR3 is CASSGTSGSGNEQFF. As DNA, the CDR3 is TGCGCCAGCAGCGGGACTAGCGGGAGTGGCAATGAGCAGTTCTTC.

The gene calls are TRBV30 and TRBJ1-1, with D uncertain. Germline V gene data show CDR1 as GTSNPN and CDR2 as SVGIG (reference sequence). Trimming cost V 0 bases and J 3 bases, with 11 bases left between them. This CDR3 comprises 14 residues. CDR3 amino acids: CAWSVPGIHTEAFF. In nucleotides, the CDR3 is TGTGCCTGGAGTGTACCGGGAATTCACACTGAAGCTTTCTTT.

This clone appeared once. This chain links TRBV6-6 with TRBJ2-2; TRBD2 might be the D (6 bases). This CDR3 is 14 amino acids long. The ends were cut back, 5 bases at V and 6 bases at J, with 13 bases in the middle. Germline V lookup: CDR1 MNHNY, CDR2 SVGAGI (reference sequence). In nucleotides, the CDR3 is TGTGCCAGCAGTCGCAGGGAGGTTTCCGGGGAGCTGTTTTTT. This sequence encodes CASSRREVSGELFF.

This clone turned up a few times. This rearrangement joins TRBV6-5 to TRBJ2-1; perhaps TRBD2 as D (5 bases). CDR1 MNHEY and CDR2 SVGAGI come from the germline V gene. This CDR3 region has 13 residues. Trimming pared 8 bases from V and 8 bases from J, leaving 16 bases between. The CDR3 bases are TGTGCCAGCTCAACGTTAGGCGGGTATGAGCAGTTCTTC. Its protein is CASSTLGGYEQFF.

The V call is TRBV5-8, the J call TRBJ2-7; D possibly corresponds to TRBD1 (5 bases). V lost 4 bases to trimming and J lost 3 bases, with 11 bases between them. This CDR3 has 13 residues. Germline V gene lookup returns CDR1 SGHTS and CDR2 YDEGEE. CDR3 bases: TGTGCCAGCAGCACCAGGGAAGTCTACGAGCAGTACTTC. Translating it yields CASSTREVYEQYF. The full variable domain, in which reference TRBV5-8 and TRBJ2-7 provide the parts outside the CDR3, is EAGVTQSPTHLIKTRGQQATLRCSPISGHTSVYWYQQALGLGLQFLLWYDEGEERNRGNFPPRFSGRQFPNYSSELNVNALELEDSALYLCASSTREVYEQYFGPGTRLTVT.

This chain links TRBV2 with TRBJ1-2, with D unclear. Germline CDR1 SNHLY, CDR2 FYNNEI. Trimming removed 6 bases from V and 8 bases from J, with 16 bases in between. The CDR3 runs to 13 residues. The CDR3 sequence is CASSLAAGGGYTF. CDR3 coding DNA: TGTGCCAGCAGCCTCGCCGCGGGCGGAGGCTACACCTTC.

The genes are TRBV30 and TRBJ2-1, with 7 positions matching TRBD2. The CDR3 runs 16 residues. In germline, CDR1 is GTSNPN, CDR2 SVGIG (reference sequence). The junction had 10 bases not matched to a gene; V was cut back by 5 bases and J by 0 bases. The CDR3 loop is CAWGNTGGLSYNEQFF. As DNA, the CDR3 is TGTGCCTGGGGCAACACGGGAGGCCTCTCCTACAATGAGCAGTTCTTC.

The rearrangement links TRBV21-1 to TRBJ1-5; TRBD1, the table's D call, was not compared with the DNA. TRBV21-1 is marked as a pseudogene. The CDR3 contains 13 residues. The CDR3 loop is CASSKEAGGWQHF. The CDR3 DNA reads TGTGCCAGCAGCAAGGAGGCAGGGGGTTGGCAGCATTTT.

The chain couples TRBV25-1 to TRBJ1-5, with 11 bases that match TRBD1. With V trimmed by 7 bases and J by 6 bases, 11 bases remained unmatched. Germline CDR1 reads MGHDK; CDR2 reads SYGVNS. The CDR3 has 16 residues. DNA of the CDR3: TGTGCCAGCATTGCCTCGGGACAGGGGGTTTCTCAGCCCCAGCATTTT. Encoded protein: CASIASGQGVSQPQHF. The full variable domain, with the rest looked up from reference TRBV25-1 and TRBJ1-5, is EADIYQTPRYLVIGTGKKITLECSQTMGHDKMYWYQQDPGMELHLIHYSYGVNSTEKGDLSSESTVSRIRTEHFPLTLESARPSHTSQYLCASIASGQGVSQPQHFGDGTRLSIL.

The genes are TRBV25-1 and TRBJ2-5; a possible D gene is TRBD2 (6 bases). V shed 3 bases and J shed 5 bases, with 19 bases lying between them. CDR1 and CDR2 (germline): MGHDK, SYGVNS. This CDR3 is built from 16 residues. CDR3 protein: CASSEAGSPGRETQYF. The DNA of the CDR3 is TGTGCCAGCAGTGAGGCGGGGAGTCCGGGTCGGGAGACCCAGTACTTC.

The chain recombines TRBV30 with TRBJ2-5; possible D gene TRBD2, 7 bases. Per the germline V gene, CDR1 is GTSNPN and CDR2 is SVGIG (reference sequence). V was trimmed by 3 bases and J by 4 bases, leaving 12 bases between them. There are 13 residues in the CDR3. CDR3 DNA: TGTGCCTGGAGCGTACGGGGGGCAGAGACCCAGTACTTC. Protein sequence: CAWSVRGAETQYF.

The CDR3 reads CASSLGTGGNQPQHF. In DNA form, the CDR3 reads TGCGCCAGCAGCTTGGGCACAGGGGGCAATCAGCCCCAGCATTTT. The chain has TRBV5-1 and TRBJ1-5, with 7 bases lining up with TRBD1. Germline loops: CDR1 SGHRS, CDR2 YFSETQ. The CDR3 has 15 amino acids. The trim removed 0 bases at V and 2 bases at J, leaving 2 bases unmatched.

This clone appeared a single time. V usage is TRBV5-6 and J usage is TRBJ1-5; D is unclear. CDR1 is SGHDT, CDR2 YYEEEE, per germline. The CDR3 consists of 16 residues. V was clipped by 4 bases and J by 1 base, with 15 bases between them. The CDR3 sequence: CASSPSNGRSNQPQHF. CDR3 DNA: TGTGCCAGCAGCCCCTCCAATGGGAGGAGCAATCAGCCCCAGCATTTT.

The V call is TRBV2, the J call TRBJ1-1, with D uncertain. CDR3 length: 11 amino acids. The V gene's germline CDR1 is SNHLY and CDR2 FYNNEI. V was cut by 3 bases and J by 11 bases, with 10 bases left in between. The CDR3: CASSDFRLAFF. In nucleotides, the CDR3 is TGTGCCAGCAGTGATTTCAGGCTGGCTTTCTTT. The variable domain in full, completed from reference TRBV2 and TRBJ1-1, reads EPEVTQTPSHQVTQMGQEVILRCVPISNHLYFYWYRQILGQKVEFLVSFYNNEISEKSEIFDDQFSVERPDGSNFTLKIRSTKLEDSAMYFCASSDFRLAFFGQGTRLTVV.

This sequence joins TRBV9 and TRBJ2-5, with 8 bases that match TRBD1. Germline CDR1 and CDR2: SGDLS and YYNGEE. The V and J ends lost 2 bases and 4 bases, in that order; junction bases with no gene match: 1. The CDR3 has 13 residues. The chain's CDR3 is CASSVDRGETQYF. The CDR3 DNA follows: TGTGCCAGCAGCGTTGACAGGGGAGAGACCCAGTACTTC.

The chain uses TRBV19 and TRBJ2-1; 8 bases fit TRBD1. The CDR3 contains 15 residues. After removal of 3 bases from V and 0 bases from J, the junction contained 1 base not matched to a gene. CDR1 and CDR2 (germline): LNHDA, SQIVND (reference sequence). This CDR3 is CASSIDRGSYNEQFF. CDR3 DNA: TGTGCCAGTAGTATCGACAGGGGCTCCTACAATGAGCAGTTCTTC.

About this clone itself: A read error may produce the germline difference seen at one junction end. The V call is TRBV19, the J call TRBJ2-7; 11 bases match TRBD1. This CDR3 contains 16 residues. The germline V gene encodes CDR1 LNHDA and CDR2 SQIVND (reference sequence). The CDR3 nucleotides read TGTGCCAGTAGTGTCGACCGGGACAGGGGGGCCTATGAGCAGTACTTC. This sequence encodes CASSVDRDRGAYEQYF.

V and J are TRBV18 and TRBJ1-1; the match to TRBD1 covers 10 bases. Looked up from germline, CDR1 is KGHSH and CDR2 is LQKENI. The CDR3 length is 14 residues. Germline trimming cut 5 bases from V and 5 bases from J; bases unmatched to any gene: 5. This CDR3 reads CASSSGQGMTEAFF. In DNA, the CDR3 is TGTGCCAGCTCATCGGGACAGGGGATGACTGAAGCTTTCTTT.

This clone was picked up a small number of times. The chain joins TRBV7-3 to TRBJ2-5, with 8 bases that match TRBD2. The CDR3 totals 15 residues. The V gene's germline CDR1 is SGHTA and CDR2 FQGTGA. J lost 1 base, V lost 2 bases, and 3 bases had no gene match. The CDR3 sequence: CASSLGRGAQETQYF. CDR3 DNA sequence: TGTGCCAGCAGCTTAGGGCGGGGGGCCCAAGAGACCCAGTACTTC.

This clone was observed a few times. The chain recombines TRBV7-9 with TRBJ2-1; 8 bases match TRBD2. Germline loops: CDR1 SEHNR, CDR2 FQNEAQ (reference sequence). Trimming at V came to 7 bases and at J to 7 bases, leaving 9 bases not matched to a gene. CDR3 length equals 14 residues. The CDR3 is CASTRLAGGNEQFF. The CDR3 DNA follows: TGTGCCAGCACCCGGCTAGCGGGTGGTAATGAGCAGTTCTTC.

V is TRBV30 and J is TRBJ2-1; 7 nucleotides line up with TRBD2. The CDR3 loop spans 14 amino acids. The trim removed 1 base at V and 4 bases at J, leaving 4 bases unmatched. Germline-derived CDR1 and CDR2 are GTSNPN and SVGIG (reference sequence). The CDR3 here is CAWSGPSGYNEQFF. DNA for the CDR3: TGTGCCTGGAGTGGTCCTAGCGGTTACAATGAGCAGTTCTTC. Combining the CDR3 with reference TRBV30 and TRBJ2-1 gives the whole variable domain SQTIHQWPATLVQPVGSPLSLECTVEGTSNPNLYWYRQAAGRGLQLLFYSVGIGQISSEVPQNLSASRPQDRQFILSSKKLLLSDSGFYLCAWSGPSGYNEQFFGPGTRLTVL.

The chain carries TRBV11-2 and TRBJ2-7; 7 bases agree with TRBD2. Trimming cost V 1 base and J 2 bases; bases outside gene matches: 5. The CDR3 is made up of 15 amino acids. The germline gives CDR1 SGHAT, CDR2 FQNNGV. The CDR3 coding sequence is TGTGCCAGCAGCTTAGTTTCCGGGAGGCCCTACGAGCAGTACTTC. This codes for CASSLVSGRPYEQYF.

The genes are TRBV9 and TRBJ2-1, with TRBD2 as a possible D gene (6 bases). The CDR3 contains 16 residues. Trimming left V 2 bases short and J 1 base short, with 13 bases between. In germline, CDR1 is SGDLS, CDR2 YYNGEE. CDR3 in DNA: TGTGCCAGCAGCGTTTTTGCCGGAGGGTCCTACAATGAGCAGTTCTTC. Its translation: CASSVFAGGSYNEQFF. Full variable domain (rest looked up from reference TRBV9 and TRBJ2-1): DSGVTQTPKHLITATGQRVTLRCSPRSGDLSVYWYQQSLDQGLQFLIQYYNGEERAKGNILERFSAQQFPDLHSELNLSSLELGDSALYFCASSVFAGGSYNEQFFGPGTRLTVL.

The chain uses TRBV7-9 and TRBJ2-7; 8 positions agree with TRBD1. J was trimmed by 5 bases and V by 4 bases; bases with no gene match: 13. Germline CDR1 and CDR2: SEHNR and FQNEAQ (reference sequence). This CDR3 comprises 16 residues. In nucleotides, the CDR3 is TGTGCCAGCAGCTCCGTATCGACAGGGGCTTCTCACGAGCAGTACTTC. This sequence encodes CASSSVSTGASHEQYF.

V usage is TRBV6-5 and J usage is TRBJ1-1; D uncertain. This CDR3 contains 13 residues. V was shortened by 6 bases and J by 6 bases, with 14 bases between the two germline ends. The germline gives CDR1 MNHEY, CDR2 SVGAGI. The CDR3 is CASSRIKEAEAFF. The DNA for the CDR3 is TGTGCCAGCAGCCGGATTAAGGAGGCTGAAGCTTTCTTT.